This T cell receptor (beta chain) originates from a study of regulatory T cells in long-lasting Graves disease. Study-level points and caveats: Gene preferences differed: TRBV28, TRBJ1-2, TRBJ2-5 in persistent cases. Newly diagnosed patients shared 1,000 or so public clonotypes; persistent patients shared 2,500 to 3,000.

The TCR beta library used iRepertoire HTBI primers with Arm-PCR amplification of CDR3. TCRdb redid the calling of the multiplex PCR reads with MiXCR, one entry per CDR3 protein. The table shows under 500,000 distinct CDR3 sequences, with 20% to 25% occurring only once. Time point meaning: persistent/refractory GD, antithyroid drugs over 5 years with positive TRAb. With RNA extracted from PBMCs as input, the TCR library was made. CDR1 is SGHVS, CDR2 FNYEAQ, per germline. The CDR3 covers 16 residues. Trimming cost V 2 bases and J 6 bases; bases outside gene matches: 10. Note on this clonotype: What it binds is unknown.

This material consisted of peripheral blood mononuclear cells (PBMCs), taken when the disease was refractory, from a patient treated with antithyroid drugs. This receptor was identified in a female donor with Graves disease. This chain connects TRBV7-6 to TRBJ1-2, with 9 bases lining up with TRBD1. The CDR3 spells CASSLNPGTGWDGYTF. CDR3 nucleotide sequence: TGTGCCAGCAGCTTAAACCCCGGGACAGGGTGGGATGGCTACACCTTC. Complete variable domain (other parts from reference TRBV7-6 and TRBJ1-2): GAGVSQSPRYKVTKRGQDVALRCDPISGHVSLYWYRQALGQGPEFLTYFNYEAQQDKSGLPNDRFSAERPEGSISTLTIQRTEQRDSAMYRCASSLNPGTGWDGYTFGSGTRLTVV.